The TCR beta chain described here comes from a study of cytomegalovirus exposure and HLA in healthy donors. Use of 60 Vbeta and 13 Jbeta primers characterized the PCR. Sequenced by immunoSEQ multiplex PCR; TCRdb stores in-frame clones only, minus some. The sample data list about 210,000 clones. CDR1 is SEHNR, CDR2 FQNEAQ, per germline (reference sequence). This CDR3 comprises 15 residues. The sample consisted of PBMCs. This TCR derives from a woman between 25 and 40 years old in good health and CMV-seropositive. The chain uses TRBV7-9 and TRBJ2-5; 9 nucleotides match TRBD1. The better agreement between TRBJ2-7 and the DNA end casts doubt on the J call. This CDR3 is CASSSRDRDSYEQYF. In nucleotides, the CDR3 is TGTGCCAGCAGCTCCAGGGACAGGGACTCCTACGAGCAGTACTTC.